The subject of this entry is one T cell receptor (beta chain). This entry belongs to a study of blood T cell repertoires in COVID-19. V shed 6 bases and J 6 bases; nucleotides not matched to a gene: 7. The CDR3 has 14 amino acids. Per germline, CDR1 SNHLY and CDR2 FYNNEI. Which cohort a participant joined came from the clinical history participants gave. Only in-frame clones appear in the TCRdb table, and some are missing; sequencing was by immunoSEQ multiplex PCR. Among 200,000 or so clones listed, about 85% were seen once. Sequenced sample: PBMCs or T cells enriched from blood (not recorded which). The gene calls are TRBV2 and TRBJ1-5; 8 bases agree with TRBD1. This sequence originates from a man aged 25-45 years who had recovered from COVID-19. In DNA, the CDR3 is TGTGCCAGCAGAGGACAGGGTCAAGCTCAGCCCCAGCATTTT. It codes for CASRGQGQAQPQHF.